This T cell receptor (beta chain) was sequenced during a study of cytomegalovirus exposure and HLA in healthy donors. Overall study: Of all 360 or so donors who were genotyped, around 82% belonged to the Caucasian-associated ancestry cluster.

In regard to this clone: Its antigen remains unidentified.

This PCR relied on a set of 60 Vbeta primers and 13 Jbeta primers. Data came from immunoSEQ multiplex PCR; TCRdb stores just in-frame clones and leaves some out. The sample comprises roughly 130,000 clones, 80% of which are singletons, and 3% to 4% rests with the top ten. Study findings and constraints: Earlier findings revealed that most TCR beta V segments proved productive either about 90% or about 30% of the time.

CDR1 MDHEN and CDR2 SYDVKM come from the germline V gene. CDR3 length equals 18 residues. Sequences were obtained from PBMCs. The chain combines TRBV28 with TRBJ2-5; 14 positions match TRBD2. The DNA matches TRBJ2-7 better at its end, which makes the J call doubtful. The sequence was obtained from a male donor in good health and CMV-seronegative. CDR3 bases: TGTGCCAGCAGTTTACTATTGGGACTAGCGGGGGCCGCCTACGAGCAGTACTTC. It yields the protein CASSLLLGLAGAAYEQYF.